Below are 18 T cell receptor beta chains sequenced from a single sample in a study of cytomegalovirus exposure and HLA in healthy donors. Primers included in the PCR were 60 Vbeta and 13 Jbeta primers. Method: immunoSEQ multiplex PCR; TCRdb's copy keeps in-frame clones and lacks some. Among 65,000 to 75,000 clones, 55% to 75% were seen once, and the ten largest hold over 15%. The sample consisted of PBMCs. The receptor set was obtained from a man aged 35 to 55 in good health and CMV-seropositive.

This sequence joins TRBV29-1 and TRBJ1-4, with TRBD1 as a possible D gene (5 bases). The ends were cut back, 4 bases at V and 7 bases at J, with 19 bases in the middle. The CDR3 runs to 15 residues. CDR1 SQVTM and CDR2 ANQGSEA come from the germline V gene. The CDR3, as DNA: TGCAGCGTTGCGATAGGGGCCGGCTCAGGTGAAAAACTGTTTTTT. Translated, it gives CSVAIGAGSGEKLFF. Looking up the rest from reference TRBV29-1 and TRBJ1-4 gives the full variable domain: SAVISQKPSRDICQRGTSLTIQCQVDSQVTMMFWYRQQPGQSLTLIATANQGSEATYESGFVIDKFPISRPNLTFSTLTVSNMSPEDSSIYLCSVAIGAGSGEKLFFGSGTQLSVL.

The J gene is TRBJ1-1, the V gene TRBV10-3; D may be TRBD1 (5 bases). CDR3 length equals 13 residues. The V gene lost 0 bases and the J gene lost 10 bases, with 12 bases spanning the gap. Germline loops: CDR1 ENHRY, CDR2 SYGVKD. CDR3 residues: CAISESGPSGAFF. The DNA of the CDR3 is TGTGCCATCAGTGAGTCGGGGCCCTCCGGAGCTTTCTTT.

The rearrangement links TRBV7-8 to TRBJ1-2, with a possible D match to TRBD1 (6 bases). Germline V gene data show CDR1 as SGHVS and CDR2 as FQNEAQ. There are 16 residues in the CDR3. V shed 5 bases and J shed 0 bases, with 16 bases lying between them. The CDR3 DNA reads TGTGCCAGCAGCACCTCAGCGACAGGAGCTAACTATGGCTACACCTTC. Translation: CASSTSATGANYGYTF.

V usage is TRBV27 and J usage is TRBJ2-7; TRBD1 matches at 9 bases. With V trimmed by 4 bases and J by 1 base, 5 bases remained unmatched. Looked up from germline, CDR1 is MNHEY and CDR2 is SMNVEV (reference sequence). The CDR3 has 15 residues. The CDR3 loop is CASSWGQGESYEQYF. The CDR3, as DNA: TGTGCCAGCAGTTGGGGACAGGGAGAGTCCTACGAGCAGTACTTC.

V is TRBV7-9 and J is TRBJ1-4; the match to TRBD1 covers 7 bases. The CDR3 is made up of 16 amino acids. CDR1 and CDR2 from the germline V gene are SEHNR and FQNEAQ (reference sequence). J was trimmed by 2 bases and V by 5 bases; bases with no gene match: 8. DNA for the CDR3: TGTGCCAGCAGCCCCATGGGGACAGAGACTAATGAAAAACTGTTTTTT. Translating gives CASSPMGTETNEKLFF.

The chain is built from TRBV2 and TRBJ2-5, with TRBD2 matching 12 bases. Trimming cost V 6 bases and J 2 bases; bases outside gene matches: 7. The CDR3 contains 16 residues. Germline V gene data show CDR1 as SNHLY and CDR2 as FYNNEI. The CDR3 loop is CASSHRTSGAQETQYF. The CDR3 DNA follows: TGTGCCAGCAGCCATAGGACTAGCGGGGCTCAAGAGACCCAGTACTTC.

The chain combines TRBV5-1 with TRBJ2-5; TRBD2 matches at 9 bases. After removal of 3 bases from V and 4 bases from J, the junction contained 10 bases not matched to a gene. CDR3 length equals 16 residues. The germline V gene has CDR1 SGHRS and CDR2 YFSETQ. This CDR3 is CASSSVGGGALETQYF. DNA for the CDR3: TGCGCCAGCAGCTCCGTGGGCGGGGGGGCTTTAGAGACCCAGTACTTC.

This clone was seen only a few times. The chain employs TRBV7-9 and TRBJ2-1; weak D call: TRBD1 (5 bases). The germline V gene has CDR1 SEHNR and CDR2 FQNEAQ (reference sequence). V was shortened by 2 bases and J by 6 bases, with 14 bases between the two germline ends. CDR3 length equals 15 residues. The CDR3 is CASSLFGAYGNEQFF. The CDR3 coding sequence is TGTGCCAGCAGCTTATTTGGGGCATACGGCAATGAGCAGTTCTTC.

V gene TRBV4-2 combines with J gene TRBJ2-7; D is ambiguous. The CDR3 extends over 14 amino acids. V was cut by 4 bases and J by 2 bases, with 12 bases left in between. CDR1 is LGHNA and CDR2 is YNFKEQ in the germline V gene. The CDR3, as DNA: TGTGCCAGCAGCCCCGACATCTCCGCCTACGAGCAGTACTTC. Amino acids: CASSPDISAYEQYF.

The rearrangement joins TRBV7-6 to TRBJ2-2, with TRBD2 as a possible D gene (6 bases). This CDR3 is 15 amino acids long. V lost 5 bases, J lost 4 bases, and 14 bases lay in between. CDR1 is SGHVS, CDR2 FNYEAQ, per germline. The CDR3 DNA is TGTGCCAGCAGCCCCACTTTGGGGGGCACCGGGGAGCTGTTTTTT. This encodes CASSPTLGGTGELFF.

The table lists this clone with a count of one. J is TRBJ2-1 and V is TRBV4-3; 8 bases align to TRBD2. The CDR3 spans 18 residues. V lost 0 bases and J lost 0; bases outside the gene matches: 7. Germline CDR1 reads LGHNA; CDR2 reads YSLEER. The CDR3 here is CASSQDPTSASSYNEQFF. CDR3 DNA sequence: TGCGCCAGCAGCCAAGATCCGACTAGCGCTAGCTCCTACAATGAGCAGTTCTTC.

The chain recombines TRBV7-2 with TRBJ2-7; 7 bases map to TRBD1. Trimming took 1 base from V and 0 from J; bases not matched to a gene: 9. The CDR3 is made up of 17 amino acids. Germline lookup yields CDR1 SGHTA and CDR2 FQGNSA. The CDR3 DNA follows: TGTGCCAGCAGCTTAGGGGCAGGGGACAGCAGCTCCTACGAGCAGTACTTC. It encodes CASSLGAGDSSSYEQYF.

This clone was seen a single time. This chain connects TRBV19 to TRBJ1-4; possible D gene TRBD1, 6 bases. This CDR3 spans 16 amino acids. V was pared by 0 bases and J by 7 bases, with 15 bases between. The germline gives CDR1 LNHDA, CDR2 SQIVND (reference sequence). Here the CDR3 reads CASSIDLSGRGEKLFF. The CDR3 nucleotides are TGTGCCAGTAGTATAGATCTATCGGGCAGGGGTGAAAAACTGTTTTTT.

The rearrangement uses TRBV5-1 and TRBJ1-2; 10 bases match TRBD1. The J segment lost 7 bases and the V segment lost 4 bases, leaving 7 bases of the junction unmatched. The CDR3 sequence is 14 residues long. Germline CDR1 SGHRS, CDR2 YFSETQ. CDR3: CASSPGTGVPGYTF. The CDR3 bases are TGCGCCAGCAGCCCAGGGACAGGGGTTCCTGGCTACACCTTC.

The chain couples TRBV4-3 to TRBJ2-3, with 10 bases that match TRBD2. Losses at the gene ends were 0 bases for V and 9 bases for J; bases not matched to a gene: 6. Germline V gene sequence: CDR1 LGHNA, CDR2 YSLEER. This CDR3 contains 15 residues. CDR3 DNA sequence: TGCGCCAGCAGCCAAGATCGAGCTAGCGGGAGAACGCAGTATTTT. Its translation is CASSQDRASGRTQYF.

V usage is TRBV19 and J usage is TRBJ2-7; 7 bases agree with TRBD1. The CDR3 is 11 residues long. CDR1 is LNHDA, CDR2 SQIVND, per germline (reference sequence). The J segment lost 11 bases and the V segment lost 6 bases, leaving 7 bases of the junction unmatched. DNA of the CDR3: TGTGCCAGTAGGAGCTCCGACAGGGAGTACTTC. It translates to CASRSSDREYF.

The chain employs TRBV5-6 and TRBJ1-4, with D maybe TRBD1 (5 bases). Germline V CDR1 and CDR2: SGHDT, YYEEEE. V gave up 0 bases and J gave up 7 bases, with 13 bases separating them. The CDR3 is made up of 15 amino acids. CDR3 amino acids: CASSLAVPGIEKLFF. CDR3 in DNA: TGTGCCAGCAGCTTGGCCGTGCCAGGGATTGAAAAACTGTTTTTT. The full variable domain, its missing parts supplied by reference TRBV5-6 and TRBJ1-4, is DAGVTQSPTHLIKTRGQQVTLRCSPKSGHDTVSWYQQALGQGPQFIFQYYEEEERQRGNFPDRFSGHQFPNYSSELNVNALLLGDSALYLCASSLAVPGIEKLFFGSGTQLSVL.

This chain links TRBV19 with TRBJ2-2; no firm D call. Trimming stripped 5 bases from V and 1 base from J, with 8 bases between. Germline values: CDR1 LNHDA, CDR2 SQIVND (reference sequence). The CDR3 contains 14 residues. The CDR3 protein is CASSEVLNTGELFF. The CDR3 bases are TGTGCCAGTAGTGAGGTCCTGAACACCGGGGAGCTGTTTTTT.